This TCR beta chain was recovered during a study of shared clonotypes between healthy human individuals. The assay was immunoSEQ multiplex PCR, and TCRdb's table has in-frame clones only and misses some. The data hold fewer than 700,000 clones, with approximately 96% observed a single time. Only CD45RO-negative cells positively selected for CCR7 counted as naive CD8 cells, so terminally differentiated effector memory CD45RA+ cells were excluded. V was shortened by 4 bases and J by 0 bases, with 10 bases between the two germline ends. This CDR3 has 16 residues. Germline V gene data show CDR1 as MNHEY and CDR2 as SMNVEV (reference sequence).

This TCR derives from a woman in her twenties or thirties in good health. The source material was naive CD8+ T cells sorted from blood. This rearrangement joins TRBV27 to TRBJ1-6; the D is unclear. In DNA form, the CDR3 reads TGTGCCAGCAGTTGGGGTGGGAGCTCCTATAATTCACCCCTCCACTTT. It yields the protein CASSWGGSSYNSPLHF.